This T cell receptor (beta chain) was identified in a study of neurological immune-mediated disorders. Study results and limitations: The absence of any CDR3 amino acid sequence shared by expanded clones across subjects suggests that repertoires were private in all groups.

Time point: technical triplicate 3. This clonotype occurred many times. The antigen is unknown. In TCRdb, the 5' RACE reads were re-called with MiXCR into one record per CDR3 protein. The table has around 47,000 distinct CDR3 sequences, under 25% seen once. Sequenced sample: PBMCs. This receptor was taken from a man aged 55 to 70 with HTLV-1-associated myelopathy (HAM/TSP).

The CDR3 sequence is CSAREGGLFLHTF. The DNA of the CDR3 is TGCAGTGCTAGAGAAGGCGGGCTCTTTCTTCACACCTTC. The chain combines TRBV20-1 with TRBJ1-2; D gene uncertain. The CDR3 extends over 13 amino acids. V dropped 0 bases and J dropped 12 bases, with 17 bases sitting between them. Looked up from germline, CDR1 is DFQATT and CDR2 is SNEGSKA (reference sequence).